A selection of T cell receptor beta chains follows, all from one sample in a study of T cell repertoires in cytomegalovirus infection. MiXCR was run by TCRdb on the reads, yielding one entry per CDR3 protein. The repertoire holds 400,000 to 550,000 distinct CDR3 sequences, with around 11% as singletons. Sequenced sample: PBMCs. These receptors all stem from a human donor in good health (CMV status not recorded). Some clones in this sample may be carry-over from other donors' samples. The CDR3 runs from the conserved cysteine through the conserved F or W. D genes are given only for firm matches.

j_gene | len | d_gene | v_gene | CDR3aa
TRBJ2-5 | 14 | NA | TRBV20-1 | CSAGGGRGQETQYF
TRBJ2-7 | 15 | TRBD1 | TRBV23-1 | CASSPPDRSYYEQYF
TRBJ2-5 | 14 | TRBD1 | TRBV7-2 | CASSPRQGRQTQYF
TRBJ2-5 | 13 | NA | TRBV20-1 | CSADGQNQETQYF
TRBJ2-4 | 16 | NA | TRBV7-8 | CASSQGPTGLKNIQYF
TRBJ2-7 | 13 | NA | TRBV20-1 | CSATGTPTYEQYF
TRBJ2-3 | 15 | TRBD2 | TRBV6-4 | CASSLSGGTGDTQYF
TRBJ1-2 | 14 | NA | TRBV10-3 | CAIRGDEGDYGYTF
TRBJ1-6 | 15 | NA | TRBV19 | CASSSRQDYNSPLHF
TRBJ2-2 | 14 | NA | TRBV28 | CATYGYTTPGELFF
TRBJ2-4 | 13 | TRBD1 | TRBV28 | CASSPGQKNIQYF
TRBJ2-3 | 16 | NA | TRBV7-6 | CASKLRVGFGTDTQYF
TRBJ2-7 | 13 | NA | TRBV19 | CASRPQGSYEQYF
TRBJ1-5 | 17 | TRBD1 | TRBV6-5 | CASSSDRGIRSNQPQHF
TRBJ2-7 | 17 | NA | TRBV6-2/TRBV6-3 | CASSYLQGSFSSYEQYF
TRBJ1-4 | 17 | NA | TRBV11-2 | CASSLVDHRDKTEKLFF
TRBJ2-2 | 15 | TRBD1 | TRBV6-1 | CASGRRGRGSGELFF
TRBJ1-1 | 16 | TRBD1 | TRBV12-3/TRBV12-4 | CASSLIDRGANTEAFF
TRBJ2-7 | 15 | NA | TRBV14 | CASSLLGTVAYEQYF
TRBJ2-2 | 15 | TRBD2 | TRBV7-2 | CASSPMGVGGGELFF
TRBJ2-7 | 14 | NA | TRBV7-6 | CASSFKGHNYEQYF
TRBJ1-6 | 16 | NA | TRBV4-2 | CASSQDLYEMGSPLHF
TRBJ1-4 | 12 | NA | TRBV14 | CASSQDREKLFF
TRBJ2-6 | 17 | NA | TRBV6-5 | CASSYPSQGPGANVLTF
TRBJ1-6 | 13 | NA | TRBV15 | CATSRAAGGPLHF
TRBJ2-7 | 14 | NA | TRBV7-6 | CASSLGPKTYEQYF
TRBJ1-2 | 16 | TRBD1 | TRBV19 | CASSAWGQGELYGYTF
TRBJ2-5 | 13 | NA | TRBV20-1 | CSARVNLEQTQYF
TRBJ1-4 | 12 | NA | TRBV10-3 | CATGNGNEKLFF
TRBJ1-1 | 13 | NA | TRBV11-2 | CASSLDGSTEAFF
TRBJ1-5 | 14 | TRBD1 | TRBV10-3 | CAISEGTGGQPQHF
TRBJ2-5 | 14 | NA | TRBV20-1 | CSARSSTEGETQYF
TRBJ2-7 | 14 | TRBD2 | TRBV28 | CASSGGGRAHEQYF
TRBJ1-4 | 16 | TRBD1 | TRBV5-1 | CASSPGQHSTNEKLFF
TRBJ1-5 | 15 | NA | TRBV7-9 | CASSLDGGRDQPQHF
TRBJ2-7 | 16 | NA | TRBV28 | CASSSPGHRTPYEQYF
TRBJ1-1 | 16 | TRBD1 | TRBV19 | CASSYGTGPAVTEAFF
TRBJ1-2 | 11 | NA | TRBV2 | CASSEEDGYTF
TRBJ2-2 | 13 | NA | TRBV3-1 | CASSQTVTGELFF
TRBJ1-4 | 14 | NA | TRBV12-3/TRBV12-4 | CASSFQGLKEKLFF
TRBJ2-5 | 15 | TRBD1 | TRBV5-4 | CASRLNQGEQETQYF
TRBJ1-1 | 16 | NA | TRBV19 | CASSRTTGQRNTEAFF
TRBJ1-2 | 12 | NA | TRBV6-6 | CASSETGTGYTF
TRBJ2-7 | 13 | NA | TRBV5-1 | CASALDSPYEQYF
TRBJ1-5 | 16 | NA | TRBV20-1 | CSANLFGQYSNQPQHF
TRBJ2-3 | 15 | NA | TRBV6-6 | CASSYLAIGGDTQYF
TRBJ2-7 | 16 | NA | TRBV6-2/TRBV6-3 | CASSYSGERSSYEQYF
TRBJ2-5 | 15 | TRBD2 | TRBV28 | CASSPPGGWKETQYF
TRBJ1-2 | 16 | TRBD1 | TRBV7-2 | CASSPIGQGTNYGYTF